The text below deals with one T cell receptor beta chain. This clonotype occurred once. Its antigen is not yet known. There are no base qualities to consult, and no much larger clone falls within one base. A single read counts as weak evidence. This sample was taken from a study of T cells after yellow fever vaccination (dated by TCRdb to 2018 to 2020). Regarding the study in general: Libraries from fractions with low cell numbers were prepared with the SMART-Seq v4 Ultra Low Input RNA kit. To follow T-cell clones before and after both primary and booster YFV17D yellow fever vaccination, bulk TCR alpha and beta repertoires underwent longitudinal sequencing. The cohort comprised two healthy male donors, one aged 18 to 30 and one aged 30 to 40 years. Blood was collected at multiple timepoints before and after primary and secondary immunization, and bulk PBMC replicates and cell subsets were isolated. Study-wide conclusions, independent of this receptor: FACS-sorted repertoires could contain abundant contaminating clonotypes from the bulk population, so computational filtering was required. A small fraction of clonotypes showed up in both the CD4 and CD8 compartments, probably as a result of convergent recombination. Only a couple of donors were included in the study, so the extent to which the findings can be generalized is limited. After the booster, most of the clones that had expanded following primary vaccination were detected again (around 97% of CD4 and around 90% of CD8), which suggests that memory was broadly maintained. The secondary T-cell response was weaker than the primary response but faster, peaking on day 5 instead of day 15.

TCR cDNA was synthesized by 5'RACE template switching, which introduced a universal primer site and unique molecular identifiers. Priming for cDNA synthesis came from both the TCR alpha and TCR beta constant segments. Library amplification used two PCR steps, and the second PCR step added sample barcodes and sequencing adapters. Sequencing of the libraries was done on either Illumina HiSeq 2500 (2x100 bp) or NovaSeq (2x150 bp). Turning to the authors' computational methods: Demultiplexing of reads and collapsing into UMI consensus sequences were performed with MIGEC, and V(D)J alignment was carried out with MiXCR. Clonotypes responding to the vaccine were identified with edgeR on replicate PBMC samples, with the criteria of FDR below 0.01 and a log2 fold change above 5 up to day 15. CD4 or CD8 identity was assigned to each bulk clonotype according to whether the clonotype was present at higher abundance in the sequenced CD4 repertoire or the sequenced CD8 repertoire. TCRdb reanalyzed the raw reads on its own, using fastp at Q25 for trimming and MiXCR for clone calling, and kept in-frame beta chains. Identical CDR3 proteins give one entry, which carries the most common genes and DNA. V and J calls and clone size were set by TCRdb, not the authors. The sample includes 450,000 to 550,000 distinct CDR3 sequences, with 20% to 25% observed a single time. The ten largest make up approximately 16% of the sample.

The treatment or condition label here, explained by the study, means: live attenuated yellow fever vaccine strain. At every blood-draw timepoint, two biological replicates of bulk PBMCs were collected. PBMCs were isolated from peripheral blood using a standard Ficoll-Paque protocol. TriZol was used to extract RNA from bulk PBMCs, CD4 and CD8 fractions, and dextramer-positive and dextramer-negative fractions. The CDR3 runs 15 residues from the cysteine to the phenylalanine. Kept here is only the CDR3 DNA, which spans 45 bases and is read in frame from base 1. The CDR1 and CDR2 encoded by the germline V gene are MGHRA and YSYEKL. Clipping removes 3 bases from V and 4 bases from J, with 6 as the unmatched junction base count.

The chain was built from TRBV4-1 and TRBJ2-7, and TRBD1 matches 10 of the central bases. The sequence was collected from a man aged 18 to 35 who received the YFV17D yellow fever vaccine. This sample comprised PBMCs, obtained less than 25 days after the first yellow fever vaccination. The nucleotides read TGCGCCAGCAGCCAGACCGGGACAGGGGATTACGAGCAGTACTTC. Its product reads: CASSQTGTGDYEQYF.